These T cell receptor beta chains were read from a single sample in a study of blood T cell repertoires in COVID-19. Some clones are missing from TCRdb's copy, which holds only in-frame ones; the method was immunoSEQ multiplex PCR. The top ten hold roughly 0.56% of the sample, which has under 200,000 clones, 90% to 95% seen once. The source material was peripheral blood. All receptors derive from a man aged 50-59 years with acute or convalescent COVID-19. Each CDR3 is given with its conserved first and last residue. Each record gives: clone size, V gene, D gene, J gene, CDR3 DNA, CDR3 protein. D genes are given only for firm matches. Not every row has a clone size; where given, it reads once, few, many or a size class.

>-|TRBV29-1|TRBD1|TRBJ1-4
TGCAGCGTTGGGGACAGGGGAGCTTTAACCTCCCTTGAAAAACTGTTTTTT
CSVGDRGALTSLEKLFF
>-|TRBV11-1|TRBD1|TRBJ1-4
TGTGCCAGCAGCCCGGGGACAGGCGAGAATGAAAAACTGTTTTTT
CASSPGTGENEKLFF
>-|TRBV5-1|-|TRBJ1-1
TGCGCCAGCAGCTTGGGAGGCATCCGCCCCACTGAAGCTTTCTTT
CASSLGGIRPTEAFF
>-|TRBV30|TRBD1|TRBJ1-1
TGTGCCTGGAACCCTCCCACCCCGGGACAGGGTCCAACGAACACTGAAGCTTTCTTT
CAWNPPTPGQGPTNTEAFF
>-|TRBV9|TRBD2|TRBJ2-5
TGTGCCAGCAGCGTAGGAACTAGCGGGCTACCCTACCAGTACTTC
CASSVGTSGLPYQYF
>-|TRBV4-2|TRBD2|TRBJ2-2
TGTGCCAGCAGCGCGCGCCTAGGGGAGGGCACCGGGGAGCTGTTTTTT
CASSARLGEGTGELFF
>-|TRBV3-1/TRBV3-2|TRBD1|TRBJ2-1
TGTGCCAGCAGCCAAACAACAGGGGAATGGGGGTACAATGAGCAGTTCTTC
CASSQTTGEWGYNEQFF
>-|TRBV6-6|-|TRBJ1-5
TGTGCCAGCAGCAGGGGCACCCTTAGCAATCAGCCCCAGCATTTT
CASSRGTLSNQPQHF
>-|TRBV10-3|-|TRBJ1-3
TGTGCCATCGGGGTAGGGGTCGGAAACACCATATATTTT
CAIGVGVGNTIYF
>-|TRBV7-3|-|TRBJ2-2
TGTGCCAGCAGCCATTCCCCTTCGTTCAGGGATCCCGGGGAGCTGTTTTTT
CASSHSPSFRDPGELFF
>-|TRBV4-2|-|TRBJ2-6
TGTGCCAGCAGCCAAGAGGTAGAAGGGGCCGGGGCCAACGTCCTGACTTTC
CASSQEVEGAGANVLTF
>-|TRBV2|TRBD1|TRBJ1-6
TGTGCCAGCCGCGGACAGGGGAATTCACCCCTCCACTTT
CASRGQGNSPLHF
>-|TRBV3-1/TRBV3-2|TRBD1|TRBJ2-5
TGTGCCAGCAGCTACGGGACAGGGCGGCAAGAGACCCAGTACTTC
CASSYGTGRQETQYF
>-|TRBV29-1|-|TRBJ1-6
TGCAGCGTTCGGGTACGGGAGGATTCACCCCTCCACTTT
CSVRVREDSPLHF
>-|TRBV19|TRBD1|TRBJ1-2
TGTGCCAGTAGTCGGACAGGGGCCGGCTACACCTTC
CASSRTGAGYTF
>-|TRBV7-2|TRBD2|TRBJ2-2
TGTGCCAGCAGCCCGGGGGGGCGTACCGGGGAGCTGTTTTTT
CASSPGGRTGELFF
>-|TRBV10-1|TRBD1|TRBJ2-7
TGCGCCAGCAGTCGGGACAGGGATGGAGAGCAGTACTTC
CASSRDRDGEQYF
>-|TRBV19|TRBD1|TRBJ2-3
TGTGCCAGTAGTATAGATCACGGGACAGGGACCGATACGCAGTATTTT
CASSIDHGTGTDTQYF
>-|TRBV19|TRBD2|TRBJ2-1
TGTGCCAGCATGTGGGAGGCTAGCGGGAGATCCTACAATGAGCAGTTCTTC
CASMWEASGRSYNEQFF
>-|TRBV5-4|TRBD1|TRBJ2-5
TGTGCCAGCACCGACAGGGGATCGGCGCAAGAGACCCAGTACTTC
CASTDRGSAQETQYF
>few|TRBV19|TRBD2|TRBJ2-3
TGTGCCACCAGAATCGGGGGGGCGTCAGATACGCAGTATTTT
CATRIGGASDTQYF
>-|TRBV29-1|-|TRBJ1-1
TGCAGCGTCGCTGGACAGATCCACATGAACACTGAAGCTTTCTTT
CSVAGQIHMNTEAFF
>-|TRBV9|-|TRBJ1-3
TGTGCCAGCAGCGTAGGGGCAGGGGTTGCTGGAAACACCATATATTTT
CASSVGAGVAGNTIYF
>once|TRBV7-2|TRBD2|TRBJ2-2
TGTGCCAGCAGATCCGGGACTAGCGGGCCGACCGGGGAGCTGTTTTTT
CASRSGTSGPTGELFF
>few|TRBV5-8|TRBD1|TRBJ1-5
TGTGCCAGCAGCTTAGGGACAGGGGGTCTTCAGCCCCAGCATTTT
CASSLGTGGLQPQHF
>once|TRBV7-2|TRBD2|TRBJ2-3
TGTGCCAGCAGCCCCACCGGAAGCGGGAGTAGAGATACGCAGTATTTT
CASSPTGSGSRDTQYF